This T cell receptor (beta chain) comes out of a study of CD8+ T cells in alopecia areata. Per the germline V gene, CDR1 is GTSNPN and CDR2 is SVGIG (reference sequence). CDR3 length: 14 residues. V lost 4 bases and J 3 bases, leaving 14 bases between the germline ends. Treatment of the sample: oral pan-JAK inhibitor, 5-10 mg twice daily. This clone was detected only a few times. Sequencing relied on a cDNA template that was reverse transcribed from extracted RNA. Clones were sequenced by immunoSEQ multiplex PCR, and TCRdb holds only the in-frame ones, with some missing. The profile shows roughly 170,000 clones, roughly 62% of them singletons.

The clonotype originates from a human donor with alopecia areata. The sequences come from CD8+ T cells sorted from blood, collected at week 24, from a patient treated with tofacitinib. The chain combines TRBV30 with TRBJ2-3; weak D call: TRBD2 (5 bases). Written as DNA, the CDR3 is TGTGCCTGGACCTTGACGGGAAATACAGATACGCAGTATTTT. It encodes CAWTLTGNTDTQYF.